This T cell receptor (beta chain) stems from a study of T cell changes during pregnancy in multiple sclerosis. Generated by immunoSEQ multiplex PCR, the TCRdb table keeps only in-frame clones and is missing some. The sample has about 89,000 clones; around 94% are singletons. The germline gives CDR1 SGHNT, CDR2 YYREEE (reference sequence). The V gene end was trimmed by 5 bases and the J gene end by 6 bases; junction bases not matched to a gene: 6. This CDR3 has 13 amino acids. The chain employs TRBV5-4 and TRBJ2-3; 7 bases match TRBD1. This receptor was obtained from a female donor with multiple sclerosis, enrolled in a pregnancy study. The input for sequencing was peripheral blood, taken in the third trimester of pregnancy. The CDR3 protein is CASRLTGWDTQYF. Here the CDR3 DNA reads TGTGCCAGCAGGTTGACAGGGTGGGATACGCAGTATTTT.